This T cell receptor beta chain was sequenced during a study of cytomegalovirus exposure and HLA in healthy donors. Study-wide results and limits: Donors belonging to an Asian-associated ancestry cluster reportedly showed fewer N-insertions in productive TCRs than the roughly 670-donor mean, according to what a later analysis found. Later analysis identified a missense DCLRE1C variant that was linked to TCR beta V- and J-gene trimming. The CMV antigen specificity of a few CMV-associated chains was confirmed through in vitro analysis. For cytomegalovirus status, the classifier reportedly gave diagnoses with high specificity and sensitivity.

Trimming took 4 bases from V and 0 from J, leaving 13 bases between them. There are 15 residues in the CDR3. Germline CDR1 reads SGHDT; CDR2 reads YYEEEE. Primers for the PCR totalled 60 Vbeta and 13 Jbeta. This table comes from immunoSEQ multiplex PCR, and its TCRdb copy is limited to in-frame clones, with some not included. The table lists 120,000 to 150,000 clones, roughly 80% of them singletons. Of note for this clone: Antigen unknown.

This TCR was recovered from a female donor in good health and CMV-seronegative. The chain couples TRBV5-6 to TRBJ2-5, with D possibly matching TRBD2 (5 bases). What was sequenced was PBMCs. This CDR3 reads CASSRGGEYQETQYF. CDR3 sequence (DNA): TGTGCCAGCAGCCGTGGAGGAGAGTACCAAGAGACCCAGTACTTC. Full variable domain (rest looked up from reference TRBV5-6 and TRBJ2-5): DAGVTQSPTHLIKTRGQQVTLRCSPKSGHDTVSWYQQALGQGPQFIFQYYEEEERQRGNFPDRFSGHQFPNYSSELNVNALLLGDSALYLCASSRGGEYQETQYFGPGTRLLVL.